The sequence of this TCR beta chain was determined in a study of T cells in Graves' hyperthyroidism and ophthalmopathy. Study in general: Once the initial diagnosis was made, peripheral blood was obtained before any treatment. General study points: Blood also showed most of the thyroid clonotypes that were expanded above 0.001. Model output signaled ophthalmopathy a median 6.5 months ahead of onset.

Amplified TCR beta CDR3 regions came from RNA transcripts. Primed by the HTBI set, a first-round RT-PCR was run on the TCR CDR3. TCRdb re-analysed the multiplex PCR reads in MiXCR, keeping a single row per CDR3 protein. This sample yields 500,000 to 700,000 distinct CDR3 sequences, of which approximately 15% are seen a single time; around 19% belongs to the top ten. Germline V gene lookup returns CDR1 MNHEY and CDR2 SMNVEV (reference sequence). The CDR3 is 16 amino acids. Trimming shortened V by 3 bases and J by 3 bases, and 18 bases separated the two germline ends. This clonotype was seen at least ten times. The antigen is unknown.

This sequence joins TRBV27 and TRBJ2-7; weak D call: TRBD2 (6 bases). This clonotype originated in a woman between 18 and 29 years old with Graves' hyperthyroidism. Sequenced sample: blood. CDR3 region: CASSFQLRDGYYEQYF. The DNA for the CDR3 is TGTGCCAGCAGTTTTCAACTGCGGGACGGTTACTACGAGCAGTACTTC.